These T cell receptor beta chains were read from a single sample in a study of cytomegalovirus exposure and HLA in healthy donors. The table came from immunoSEQ multiplex PCR; TCRdb's copy has only in-frame clones and leaves some out. The table gives about 130,000 clones; the top ten clones make up 1.5% to 2.5% of it. The sample was PBMCs. The receptor set was obtained from a woman aged 60-75 years in good health and CMV-seronegative. CDR3s include the opening cysteine and the closing phenylalanine or tryptophan. Each record gives: J gene, V gene, D gene, CDR3 length, CDR3 protein, CDR3 DNA. A D gene is named only where the DNA matches it firmly.

TRBJ2-1 TRBV11-2 TRBD2 15 CASTPGPSGYNEQFF TGTGCCAGCACGCCGGGTCCTAGCGGATACAATGAGCAGTTCTTC
TRBJ1-4 TRBV5-1 NA 14 CASSLLQPNEKLFF TGCGCCAGCAGCTTGTTACAGCCGAATGAAAAACTGTTTTTT
TRBJ2-7 TRBV2 NA 11 CASRYNYEQYF TGTGCCAGCAGATATAACTACGAGCAATACTTC
TRBJ1-1 TRBV11-2 NA 13 CASRGTVYTEAFF TGTGCCAGCAGGGGTACAGTATACACTGAAGCTTTCTTT
TRBJ2-7 TRBV2 TRBD1 13 CASRAGTADEQYF TGTGCCAGCAGAGCCGGGACAGCCGACGAGCAGTACTTC
TRBJ1-2 TRBV4-2 NA 17 CASSFGAAALSNYGYTF TGTGCCAGCAGCTTTGGGGCCGCCGCCTTGAGTAACTATGGCTACACCTTC
TRBJ1-1 TRBV30 TRBD1 13 CAWSQQGGTEAFF TGTGCCTGGAGTCAGCAGGGGGGCACTGAAGCTTTCTTT
TRBJ2-1 TRBV18 TRBD1 15 CASSPYGTGDIEQFF TGTGCCAGCTCACCGTACGGGACAGGGGATATTGAGCAGTTCTTC
TRBJ1-1 TRBV28 NA 11 CASNPGNEAFF TGTGCCAGCAACCCAGGGAATGAAGCTTTCTTT
TRBJ1-2 TRBV5-1 TRBD1 14 CASSRDRGLYGYTF TGCGCCAGCAGTCGGGACAGGGGCTTGTATGGCTACACCTTC
TRBJ1-2 TRBV2 TRBD1 15 CASSESGQAIYGYTF TGTGCCAGCAGTGAAAGCGGACAGGCGATCTATGGCTACACCTTC
TRBJ2-5 TRBV7-9 NA 17 CASSLNPKTENQETQYF TGTGCCAGCAGCTTAAACCCCAAGACGGAGAACCAAGAGACCCAGTACTTC